This TCR beta chain stems from a study of tumor-infiltrating lymphocytes in primary liver carcinoma. Study summary: Surgery removed the patients' primary liver carcinoma. Study-wide findings and caveats: With p = 0.039, the top-250-clone fraction in tumors significantly exceeded that in blood. In the absence of sorting, bulk samples left CD4+ and CD8+ repertoires uncompared. Researchers found tumor-adjacent and tumor-blood pairs overlapped less than tumor region pairs.

This clonotype was recorded once. Antigen specificity is unknown. A read error may account for a junction end that differs from germline. Priming with a constant-region primer yielded TCR beta cDNA from 400 to 550 ng total RNA. Employing slightly modified ARM-PCR, three nested multiplex PCR rounds were run, and these gave rise to the TCR beta libraries. The study ran its first two PCR rounds for approximately 10 cycles each, using TRBV1-TRBV30 forward primers and a C-beta reverse primer. Via MiXCR, TCRdb re-called the multiplex PCR reads, giving one row per CDR3 protein. The data show a few hundred thousand distinct CDR3 sequences, around 50% seen once. This CDR3 has 16 residues. Germline CDR1 reads SGHNT; CDR2 reads YENEEA. Unsorted whole blood yielded the blood RNA, and germline DNA was also extracted.

The TCR sequence derives from a young woman with primary liver carcinoma and hepatitis B virus infection. The genes are TRBV11-3 and TRBJ1-5; D is uncertain. The sample comprised peripheral blood. The CDR3 DNA sequence: TGTGCCAGCAGTTTAGTCCGCGGATCGCGCGATCAGCCCCAGCATTTT. Residues: CASSLVRGSRDQPQHF.